This entry features one T cell receptor beta chain sequence. In TCRdb, the RT-PCR reads were re-called with MiXCR into one record per CDR3 protein. Of hundreds of thousands of distinct CDR3 sequences in the sample, roughly 13% were seen once. From germline, CDR1 is SGHAT and CDR2 FQNNGV. The CDR3 consists of 17 residues. J gave up 4 bases and V 4 bases, and 9 bases lay outside the gene matches. The sample originates from a study of response to subunit inactivated influenza vaccine. Sequencing was performed on PBMCs from blood, taken roughly 45 days after vaccination. The gene calls are TRBV11-2 and TRBJ2-7, with TRBD2 identical over 14 bases. This clonotype was obtained from a man in his fifties who received an inactivated influenza vaccine. CDR3 DNA sequence: TGTGCCAGCAGCTCCGGGACTAGCGGGAGCTACTCGTACGAGCAGTACTTC. It is translated as CASSSGTSGSYSYEQYF.